This entry lists 16 T cell receptor beta chains sequenced from one sample in a study of cytomegalovirus exposure and HLA in healthy donors. Primers for the PCR totalled 60 Vbeta and 13 Jbeta. Only in-frame clones appear in the TCRdb table, and some are missing; sequencing was by immunoSEQ multiplex PCR. Of 90,000 to 140,000 clones listed, over 65% were seen once; the top ten hold approximately 8.2%. Sequenced material: PBMCs. All receptors derive from a man in his forties in good health and CMV-seropositive.

V and J are TRBV15 and TRBJ2-2, with D possibly TRBD2 on 6 matching bases. The CDR3 has 14 amino acids. Germline V lookup: CDR1 LNHNV, CDR2 YYDKDF (reference sequence). The V gene lost 1 base and the J gene lost 4 bases, with 7 bases spanning the gap. The CDR3 sequence is CATSRAGVTGELFF. In DNA, the CDR3 is TGTGCCACCAGCAGAGCGGGGGTCACCGGGGAGCTGTTTTTT.

This clone was recorded only once. The chain couples TRBV5-4 to TRBJ2-1; 10 bases match TRBD2. Losses at the gene ends were 4 bases for V and 2 bases for J; bases not matched to a gene: 12. CDR1 and CDR2 from the germline V gene are SGHNT and YYREEE (reference sequence). CDR3 size: 18 residues. The CDR3 protein is CASSPYTGTSATYNEQFF. The CDR3 DNA reads TGTGCCAGCAGCCCATACACCGGGACTAGCGCGACCTACAATGAGCAGTTCTTC. Drawing the rest from reference TRBV5-4 and TRBJ2-1, the complete variable domain is ETGVTQSPTHLIKTRGQQVTLRCSSQSGHNTVSWYQQALGQGPQFIFQYYREEENGRGNFPPRFSGLQFPNYSSELNVNALELDDSALYLCASSPYTGTSATYNEQFFGPGTRLTVL.

The V call is TRBV7-9, the J call TRBJ2-2; tentative D call: TRBD1 (6 bases). V was cut by 1 base and J by 1 base, with 10 bases left in between. The CDR3 sequence is 16 residues long. The germline CDR1 and CDR2 sequences are SEHNR and FQNEAQ (reference sequence). The CDR3 region is CASSLGYRVNTGELFF. The CDR3 bases are TGTGCCAGCAGCTTAGGGTACAGGGTGAACACCGGGGAGCTGTTTTTT.

This clone has a single count. The genes are TRBV5-6 and TRBJ2-1, with no clear D. The CDR3 runs to 15 residues. V was cut by 0 bases and J by 1 base, with 8 bases left in between. Germline lookup yields CDR1 SGHDT and CDR2 YYEEEE. CDR3 DNA sequence: TGTGCCAGCAGCTTGGGTCCTATTTCCTACAATGAGCAGTTCTTC. It specifies CASSLGPISYNEQFF.

DNA of the CDR3: TGTGCCAGCAGCTCACAGGGGGTTGAAGCAGAAGCTTTCTTT. Translated: CASSSQGVEAEAFF. This chain uses TRBV6-5 with TRBJ1-1; 8 bases are shared with TRBD1. Looked up from germline, CDR1 is MNHEY and CDR2 is SVGAGI. The ends lost 6 bases at V and 8 bases at J; junction bases unmatched: 11. This CDR3 is 14 amino acids long.

This clone was found a few times. The genes are TRBV27 and TRBJ1-2; TRBD1 matches at 11 bases. The trim removed 2 bases at V and 6 bases at J, leaving 5 bases unmatched. The CDR3 extends over 15 amino acids. Germline CDR1 MNHEY, CDR2 SMNVEV (reference sequence). In DNA form, the CDR3 reads TGTGCCAGCAGTTTAGCCGGACAGGGGGCGAATGGCTACACCTTC. It translates to CASSLAGQGANGYTF.

J is TRBJ1-1 and V is TRBV18, with 8 bases that match TRBD1. Germline CDR1 is KGHSH and CDR2 is LQKENI. CDR3 size: 16 residues. J gave up 0 bases and V 3 bases, and 6 bases lay outside the gene matches. CDR3 coding DNA: TGTGCCAGCTCACCGATGACAGGGGCCATGAACACTGAAGCTTTCTTT. Protein: CASSPMTGAMNTEAFF.

The chain carries TRBV7-2 and TRBJ2-7; 10 bases line up with TRBD2. Germline lookup yields CDR1 SGHTA and CDR2 FQGNSA. The CDR3 extends over 18 amino acids. V trimming: 5 bases; J trimming: 5 bases; junction bases outside the gene matches: 18. The CDR3 reads CASSPRLAGPNRGHEQYF. Written as DNA, the CDR3 is TGTGCCAGCAGCCCAAGACTAGCGGGCCCGAATAGGGGCCACGAGCAGTACTTC.

This sequence joins TRBV7-3 and TRBJ1-3; 7 nucleotides match TRBD1. From germline, CDR1 is SGHTA and CDR2 FQGTGA. The CDR3 loop spans 15 amino acids. V dropped 6 bases and J dropped 0; count of bases not matched to a gene: 5. The CDR3, as DNA: TGTGCCAGCAGTTGGGACAGCACCTCTGGAAACACCATATATTTT. Translated, it gives CASSWDSTSGNTIYF.

The chain joins TRBV7-2 to TRBJ1-2, with unresolved D. This CDR3 contains 12 residues. CDR1 is SGHTA, CDR2 FQGNSA, per germline. V lost 6 bases to trimming and J lost 4 bases, with 9 bases between them. In DNA form, the CDR3 reads TGTGCCAGCAGTTTTAGTTCCTATGGCTACACCTTC. Protein: CASSFSSYGYTF.

The rearrangement joins TRBV18 to TRBJ2-3; possible D gene TRBD1, 5 bases. V was clipped by 4 bases and J by 6 bases, with 8 bases between them. The CDR3 extends over 12 amino acids. Germline V gives CDR1 KGHSH, CDR2 LQKENI. The CDR3 bases are TGTGCCAGCTCACTATACAGGGATACGCAGTATTTT. Translated, it gives CASSLYRDTQYF.

This chain links TRBV7-2 with TRBJ1-2; no clear D. The CDR3 length is 15 residues. V lost 2 bases, J lost 2 bases, and 12 bases lay in between. The germline V gene encodes CDR1 SGHTA and CDR2 FQGNSA. DNA for the CDR3: TGTGCCAGCAGCTTAAGGTCGAGCGGGAACTATGGCTACACCTTC. The encoded protein is CASSLRSSGNYGYTF.

The chain links TRBV11-2 to TRBJ1-1, with D hard to call. CDR1 and CDR2 from the germline V gene are SGHAT and FQNNGV. CDR3 length: 13 amino acids. The V end lost 5 bases, the J end lost 0 bases, and 7 bases lay between the germline ends. The CDR3 loop is CASSIEMNTEAFF. The CDR3 DNA reads as TGTGCCAGCAGCATCGAGATGAACACTGAAGCTTTCTTT.

This rearrangement joins TRBV9 to TRBJ1-5; 10 nucleotides agree with TRBD1. Germline lookup yields CDR1 SGDLS and CDR2 YYNGEE. Losses at the gene ends were 2 bases for V and 4 bases for J; bases not matched to a gene: 3. The CDR3 is 15 residues long. CDR3 region: CASSVGTGANQPQHF. CDR3 coding DNA: TGTGCCAGCAGCGTCGGGACAGGGGCTAATCAGCCCCAGCATTTT.

V gene TRBV2 combines with J gene TRBJ2-5; 9 bases agree with TRBD1. The J call may be incorrect, as the DNA end agrees better with TRBJ2-7. The CDR3 loop spans 15 amino acids. Germline values: CDR1 SNHLY, CDR2 FYNNEI. DNA for the CDR3: TGTGCCAGCAGTGAGACGGGACAGGGTTACAACGAGCAGTACTTC. Translation: CASSETGQGYNEQYF.

This chain uses TRBV2 with TRBJ2-3; 9 bases align to TRBD2. Per germline, CDR1 SNHLY and CDR2 FYNNEI. V lost 2 bases to trimming and J lost 9 bases; unmatched junction nucleotides: 12. The CDR3 loop spans 16 amino acids. The CDR3 nucleotides are TGTGCCAGCAGTGAAAGGCGGGAGGGCCTGAGGGAAACGCAGTATTTT. This gives the protein CASSERREGLRETQYF.